The present TCR beta chain was sequenced within a study of graft-versus-host responses after intestinal transplantation. Overall study context: Anti-thymocyte globulin induction, then tacrolimus and steroids for approximately 3 years, went to all recipients. Overall study results and limits: Recipient marrow held GvH clones, some first seen in ileum or blood. Within allografts, high graft-versus-host to host-versus-graft clonal ratios were seen among patients with graft-donor T cell macrochimerism.

Sequenced by immunoSEQ multiplex PCR; TCRdb stores in-frame clones only, minus some. The sample gives about 5,700 clones, 69% of which show up once; roughly 33% is in the top ten. Concerning this clone: Its target is not known.

The graft tissue was processed, and this released both intraepithelial and lamina propria lymphocytes. This specimen consisted of ileum tissue, obtained roughly 310 days after intestinal transplant. The TCR was taken from a human patient who received an intestinal transplant, so some T cells may come from the graft donor.

CDR3 in DNA: TGTGCCACCGGGGGCTCTGGAAACACCATATATTTT. Translating it yields CATGGSGNTIYF. The chain uses TRBV2 and TRBJ1-3, with a possible D match to TRBD1 (5 bases). The V end lost 10 bases, the J end lost 0 bases, and 7 bases lay between the germline ends. CDR3 length equals 12 residues. Germline V gene sequence: CDR1 SNHLY, CDR2 FYNNEI.